A selection of T cell receptor beta chains follows, all from one sample in a study of post-analysis software for immune sequencing data. TCRdb itself ran the PCR reads through MiXCR, one entry per CDR3 protein. The data show about 560,000 distinct CDR3 sequences, around 47% seen once. Sequencing was performed on blood. Receptors were obtained from a girl between 10 and 17 years old with multiple sclerosis. The CDR3 runs from the conserved cysteine through the conserved F or W. D genes are given only for firm matches. For some rows the clone size is stated as once, few or many, or as a class when expanded; others skip it.

J,size,D,V,CDR3,DNA
TRBJ1-2,few,TRBD1,TRBV20-1,CSARPGGQGYYGYTF,TGCAGTGCCCGACCAGGAGGACAGGGATACTATGGCTACACCTTC
TRBJ2-7,few,NA,TRBV5-1,CASSLVENEQYF,TGCGCCAGCAGCTTGGTTGAGAACGAGCAGTACTTC
TRBJ2-7,NA,TRBD2,TRBV4-1,CASSQDPTSGRTNEQYF,TGCGCCAGCAGCCAAGACCCGACTAGCGGGAGAACGAACGAGCAGTACTTC
TRBJ2-3,few,NA,TRBV12-3/TRBV12-4,CASSPMLVEDTQYF,TGTGCCAGCAGTCCGATGTTGGTAGAAGATACGCAGTATTTT
TRBJ2-7,NA,TRBD2,TRBV6-1,CASSAFREGTFYEQYF,TGTGCCAGCAGTGCATTCCGGGAGGGCACCTTCTACGAGCAGTACTTC
TRBJ2-4,few,NA,TRBV7-8,CASSLGRRATVAKNIQYF,TGTGCCAGCAGCTTGGGACGCAGGGCGACTGTTGCCAAAAACATTCAGTACTTC
TRBJ1-5,NA,NA,TRBV12-3/TRBV12-4,CASSLRGSVDQPQHF,TGTGCCAGCAGTCTTAGGGGGAGTGTGGATCAGCCCCAGCATTTT
TRBJ1-1,NA,NA,TRBV12-3/TRBV12-4,CASSFQGSNTEAFF,TGTGCCAGCAGTTTTCAGGGATCGAACACTGAAGCTTTCTTT
TRBJ2-5,few,TRBD2,TRBV3-1,CASSQELAGGRETQYF,TGTGCCAGCAGCCAAGAACTAGCGGGGGGGCGAGAGACCCAGTACTTC
TRBJ1-2,NA,TRBD1,TRBV13,CASSRRDRGDYGYTF,TGTGCCAGCAGTCGTCGGGACAGGGGGGACTATGGCTACACCTTC
TRBJ1-4,NA,NA,TRBV5-1,CASSLTGGLGNEKLFF,TGCGCCAGCAGCTTGACCGGTGGCTTAGGTAATGAAAAACTGTTTTTT
TRBJ2-7,NA,NA,TRBV10-3,CAIRDGILQDEQYF,TGTGCCATCAGGGATGGGATCCTCCAGGACGAGCAGTACTTC
TRBJ2-3,few,TRBD1,TRBV12-3/TRBV12-4,CASSGTVVTDTQYF,TGTGCCAGCTCCGGGACAGTAGTAACAGATACGCAGTATTTT
TRBJ2-5,NA,NA,TRBV12-3/TRBV12-4,CASSFGTNVQETQYF,TGTGCCTCCAGTTTTGGGACAAACGTCCAAGAGACCCAGTACTTC
TRBJ2-1,few,TRBD2,TRBV9,CASSALAPLYNEQFF,TGTGCCAGCAGCGCACTAGCGCCCCTTTACAATGAGCAGTTCTTC
TRBJ2-5,NA,NA,TRBV5-1,CASSYTSQYDQETQYF,TGCGCCAGCAGCTACACGTCCCAATACGACCAAGAGACCCAGTACTTC
TRBJ1-2,once,NA,TRBV14,CASSQAVGTNYDYTF,TGTGCCAGCAGCCAAGCTGTGGGGACTAACTATGACTACACCTTC
TRBJ2-1,NA,TRBD2,TRBV13,CASSPGLALYNEQFF,TGTGCCAGCAGCCCGGGACTAGCGCTATACAATGAGCAGTTCTTC
TRBJ1-1,NA,TRBD1,TRBV6-5,CASSFTGGGGREAFF,TGTGCCAGCAGTTTTACAGGGGGCGGGGGGCGCGAAGCTTTCTTT
TRBJ1-2,once,NA,TRBV6-5,CASSYEGGGGYGYTF,TGTGCCAGCAGTTACGAGGGGGGAGGTGGCTATGGCTACACCTTC
TRBJ2-3,NA,TRBD2,TRBV20-1,CSATPSGRGADTQYF,TGCAGTGCTACCCCTAGCGGGAGGGGCGCAGATACGCAGTATTTT
TRBJ1-5,NA,NA,TRBV10-3,CAISESWGGNQPQHF,TGTGCCATCAGTGAGTCCTGGGGAGGCAATCAGCCCCAGCATTTT
TRBJ2-5,NA,NA,TRBV7-9,CAGSLEPPWHPPSLGQYF,TGTGCCGGCAGCTTAGAGCCCCCCTGGCACCCGCCCAGCTTGGGGCAGTACTTC
TRBJ1-2,NA,NA,TRBV6-2/TRBV6-3,CASDRSPNYGYTF,TGTGCCAGCGACAGGAGTCCGAACTATGGCTACACCTTC
TRBJ1-2,few,TRBD1,TRBV29-1,CSVEVRGGNYGYTF,TGCAGCGTTGAAGTACGAGGGGGCAACTATGGCTACACCTTC
TRBJ2-7,NA,NA,TRBV7-2,CASSWGDHEQYF,TGTGCCAGCAGCTGGGGGGACCACGAGCAGTACTTC
TRBJ2-7,NA,NA,TRBV2,CASRGRQDYNEQYF,TGTGCCAGCCGAGGACGTCAGGACTACAATGAGCAGTACTTC
TRBJ2-1,NA,NA,TRBV6-6,CASSYEEGNEQFF,TGTGCCAGCAGTTACGAGGAAGGCAATGAGCAGTTCTTC
TRBJ2-1,few,TRBD2,TRBV12-3/TRBV12-4,CASRWTSGGANEQFF,TGTGCCAGCAGGTGGACTAGCGGGGGGGCAAATGAGCAGTTCTTC
TRBJ1-5,few,NA,TRBV7-2,CASSLVRGQPQHF,TGTGCCAGCAGCTTAGTTCGTGGTCAGCCCCAGCATTTT
TRBJ2-7,NA,NA,TRBV5-1,CASSPMGGHEQYF,TGCGCCAGCAGCCCCATGGGGGGGCACGAGCAGTACTTC